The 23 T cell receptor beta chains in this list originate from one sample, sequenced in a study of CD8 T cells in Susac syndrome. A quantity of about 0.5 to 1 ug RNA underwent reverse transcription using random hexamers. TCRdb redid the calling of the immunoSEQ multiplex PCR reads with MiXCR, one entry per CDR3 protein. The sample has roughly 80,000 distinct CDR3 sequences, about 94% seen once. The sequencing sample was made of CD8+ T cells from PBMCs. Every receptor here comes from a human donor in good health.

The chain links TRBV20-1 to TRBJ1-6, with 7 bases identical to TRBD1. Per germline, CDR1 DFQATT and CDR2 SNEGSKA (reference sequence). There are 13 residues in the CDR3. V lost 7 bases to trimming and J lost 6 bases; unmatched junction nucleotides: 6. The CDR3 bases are TGCAGTGGCCGGGACAGCACTAATTCACCCCTCCACTTT. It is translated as CSGRDSTNSPLHF.

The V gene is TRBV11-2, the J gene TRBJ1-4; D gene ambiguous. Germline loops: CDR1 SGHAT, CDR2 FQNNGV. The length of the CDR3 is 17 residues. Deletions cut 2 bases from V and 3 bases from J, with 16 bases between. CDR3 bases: TGTGCCAGCAGCTTATCCTGGTCAGTTAACCCTAATGAAAAACTGTTTTTT. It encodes CASSLSWSVNPNEKLFF.

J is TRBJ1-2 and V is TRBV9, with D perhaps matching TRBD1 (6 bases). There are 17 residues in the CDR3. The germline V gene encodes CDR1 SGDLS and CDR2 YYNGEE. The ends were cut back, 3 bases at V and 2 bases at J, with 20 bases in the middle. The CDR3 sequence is CASSASLHEGGNYGYTF. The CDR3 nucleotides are TGTGCCAGCAGCGCGTCCCTGCATGAGGGGGGGAACTATGGCTACACCTTC. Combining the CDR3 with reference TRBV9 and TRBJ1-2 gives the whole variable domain DSGVTQTPKHLITATGQRVTLRCSPRSGDLSVYWYQQSLDQGLQFLIQYYNGEERAKGNILERFSAQQFPDLHSELNLSSLELGDSALYFCASSASLHEGGNYGYTFGSGTRLTVV.

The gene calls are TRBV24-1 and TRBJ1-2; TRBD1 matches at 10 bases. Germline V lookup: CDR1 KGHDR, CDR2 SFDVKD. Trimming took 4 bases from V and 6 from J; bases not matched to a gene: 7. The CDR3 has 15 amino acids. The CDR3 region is CATSDKGQGFDGYTF. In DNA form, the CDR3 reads TGTGCCACCAGTGACAAGGGACAGGGGTTCGATGGCTACACCTTC.

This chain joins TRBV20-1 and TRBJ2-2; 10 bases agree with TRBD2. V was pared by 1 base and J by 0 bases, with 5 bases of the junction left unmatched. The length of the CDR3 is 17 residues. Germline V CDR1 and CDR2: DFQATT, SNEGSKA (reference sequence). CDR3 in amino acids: CSARGIAGGSNTGELFF. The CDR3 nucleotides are TGCAGTGCTAGAGGCATAGCGGGAGGTTCGAACACCGGGGAGCTGTTTTTT.

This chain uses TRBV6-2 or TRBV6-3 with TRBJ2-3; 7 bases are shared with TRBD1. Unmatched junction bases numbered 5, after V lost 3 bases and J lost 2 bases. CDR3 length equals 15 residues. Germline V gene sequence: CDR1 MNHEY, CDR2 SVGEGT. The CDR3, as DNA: TGTGCCAGCAGTTATTTCCAGGGGGTCACAGATACGCAGTATTTT. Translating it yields CASSYFQGVTDTQYF.

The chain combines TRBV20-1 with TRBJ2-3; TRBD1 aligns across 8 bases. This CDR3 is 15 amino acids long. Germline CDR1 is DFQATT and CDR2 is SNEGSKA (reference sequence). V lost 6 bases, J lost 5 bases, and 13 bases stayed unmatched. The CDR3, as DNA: TGCAGTGCACCCCTTACCCGGGACAGGCTAGATACGCAGTATTTT. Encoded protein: CSAPLTRDRLDTQYF.

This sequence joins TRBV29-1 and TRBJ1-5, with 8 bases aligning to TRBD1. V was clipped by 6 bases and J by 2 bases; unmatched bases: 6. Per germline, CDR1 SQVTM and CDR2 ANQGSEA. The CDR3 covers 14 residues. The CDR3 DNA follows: TGCAGCGTCGCGACAGGGGCGGGCAATCAGCCCCAGCATTTT. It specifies CSVATGAGNQPQHF.

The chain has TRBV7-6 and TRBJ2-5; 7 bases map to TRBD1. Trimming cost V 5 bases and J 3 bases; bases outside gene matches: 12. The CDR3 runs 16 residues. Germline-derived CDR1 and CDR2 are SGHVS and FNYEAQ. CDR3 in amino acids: CASSRRGDSKKETQYF. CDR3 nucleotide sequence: TGTGCCAGCAGCCGAAGAGGGGACAGTAAGAAAGAGACCCAGTACTTC.

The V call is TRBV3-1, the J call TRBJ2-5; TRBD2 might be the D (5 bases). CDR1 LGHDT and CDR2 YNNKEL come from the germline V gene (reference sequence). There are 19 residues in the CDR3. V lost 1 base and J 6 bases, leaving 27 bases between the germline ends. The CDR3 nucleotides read TGTGCCAGCAGCCAAGTTAGTTCGACGAGCGGTCTGCGGGTGAAGACCCAGTACTTC. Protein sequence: CASSQVSSTSGLRVKTQYF.

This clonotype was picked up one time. The CDR3 DNA is TGCGCCAGCAGCCAAGTCGCGGGGGGCACTGAAGCTTTCTTT. Its translation is CASSQVAGGTEAFF. The rearrangement links TRBV4-1 to TRBJ1-1, with D possibly TRBD1 on 5 matching bases. CDR3 size: 14 residues. CDR1 and CDR2 from the germline V gene are MGHRA and YSYEKL. Trimming pared 1 base from V and 4 bases from J, leaving 10 bases between.

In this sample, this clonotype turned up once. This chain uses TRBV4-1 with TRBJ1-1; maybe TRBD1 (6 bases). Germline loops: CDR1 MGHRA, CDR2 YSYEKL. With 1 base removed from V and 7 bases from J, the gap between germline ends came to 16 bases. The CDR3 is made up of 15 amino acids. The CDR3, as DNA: TGCGCCAGCAGCCAAGGTCCGGGGGCGCGGGGTGAAGCTTTCTTT. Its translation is CASSQGPGARGEAFF.

The CDR3 spells CASSPPAGSDTQYF. In DNA form, the CDR3 reads TGTGCCAGCAGTCCCCCAGCAGGGTCAGATACGCAGTATTTT. The gene calls are TRBV12-3 or TRBV12-4 and TRBJ2-3, with D possibly matching TRBD1 (5 bases). V lost 5 bases and J 4 bases, leaving 13 bases between the germline ends. The CDR3 runs 14 residues.

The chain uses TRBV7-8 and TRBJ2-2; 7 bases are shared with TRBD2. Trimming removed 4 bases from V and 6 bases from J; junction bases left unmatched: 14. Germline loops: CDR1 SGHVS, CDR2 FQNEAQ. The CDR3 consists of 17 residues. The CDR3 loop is CASSSPAREARSGELFF. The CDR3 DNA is TGTGCCAGCAGCTCCCCGGCCCGGGAGGCTCGGTCCGGGGAGCTGTTTTTT.

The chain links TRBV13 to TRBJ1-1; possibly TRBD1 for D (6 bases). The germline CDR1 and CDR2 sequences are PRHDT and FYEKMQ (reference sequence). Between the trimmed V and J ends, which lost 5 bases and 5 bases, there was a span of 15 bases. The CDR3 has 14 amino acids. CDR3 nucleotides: TGTGCCAGCAGCACCGGAGGGGGGAGAACTGAAGCTTTCTTT. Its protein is CASSTGGGRTEAFF.

CDR3 region: CASSQGAGTDTQYF. The CDR3 DNA is TGTGCCAGCAGCCAAGGGGCAGGCACAGATACGCAGTATTTT. The chain joins TRBV14 to TRBJ2-3; D remains unclear. The CDR3 has 14 amino acids. Germline-derived CDR1 and CDR2 are SGHDN and FVKESK. V lost 1 base and J 1 base, leaving 6 bases between the germline ends. Full variable domain (missing parts from reference TRBV14 and TRBJ2-3): EAGVTQFPSHSVIEKGQTVTLRCDPISGHDNLYWYRRVMGKEIKFLLHFVKESKQDESGMPNNRFLAERTGGTYSTLKVQPAELEDSGVYFCASSQGAGTDTQYFGPGTRLTVL.

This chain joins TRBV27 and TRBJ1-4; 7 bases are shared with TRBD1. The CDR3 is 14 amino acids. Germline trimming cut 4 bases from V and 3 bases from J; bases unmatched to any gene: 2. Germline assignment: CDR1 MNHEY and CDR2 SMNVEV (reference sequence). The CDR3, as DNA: TGTGCCAGCAGTTCCGGGACAGCTAATGAAAAACTGTTTTTT. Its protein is CASSSGTANEKLFF.

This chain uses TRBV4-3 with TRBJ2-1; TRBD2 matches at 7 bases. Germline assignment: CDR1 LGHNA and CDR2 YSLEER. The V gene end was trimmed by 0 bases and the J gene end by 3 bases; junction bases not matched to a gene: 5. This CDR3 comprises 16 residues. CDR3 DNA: TGCGCCAGCAGCCAAGATGGGACTACAAACTACAATGAGCAGTTCTTC. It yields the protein CASSQDGTTNYNEQFF.

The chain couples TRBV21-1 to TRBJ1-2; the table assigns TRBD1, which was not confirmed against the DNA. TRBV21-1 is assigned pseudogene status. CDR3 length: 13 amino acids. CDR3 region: CASSKGTGYGYTF. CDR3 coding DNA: TGTGCCAGCAGCAAAGGGACAGGGTATGGCTACACCTTC.

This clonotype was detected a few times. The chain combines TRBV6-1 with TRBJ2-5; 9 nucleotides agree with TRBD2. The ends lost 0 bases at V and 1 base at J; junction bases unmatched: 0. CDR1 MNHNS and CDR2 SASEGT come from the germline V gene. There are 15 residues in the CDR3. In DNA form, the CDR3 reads TGTGCCAGCAGTGAAGCTAGCGGGAGCCAAGAGACCCAGTACTTC. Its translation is CASSEASGSQETQYF.

CDR3 bases: TGTGCCAGCACCATCGGAGGTAATTGGTACGAGCAGTACTTC. Protein sequence: CASTIGGNWYEQYF. The chain employs TRBV5-6 and TRBJ2-7; tentatively, D is TRBD2 (5 bases). Per germline, CDR1 SGHDT and CDR2 YYEEEE. The ends were cut back, 6 bases at V and 4 bases at J, with 17 bases in the middle. There are 14 residues in the CDR3.

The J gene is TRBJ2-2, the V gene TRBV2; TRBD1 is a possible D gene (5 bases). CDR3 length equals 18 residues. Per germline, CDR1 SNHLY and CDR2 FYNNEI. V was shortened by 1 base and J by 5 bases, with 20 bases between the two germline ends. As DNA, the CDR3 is TGTGCCAGCAGTGAAGAAGTTGTATGGCAGGGCGTGACCGGGGAGCTGTTTTTT. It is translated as CASSEEVVWQGVTGELFF.

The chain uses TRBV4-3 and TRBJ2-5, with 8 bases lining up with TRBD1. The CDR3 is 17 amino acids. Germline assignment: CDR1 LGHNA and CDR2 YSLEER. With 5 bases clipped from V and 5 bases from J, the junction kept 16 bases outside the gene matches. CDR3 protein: CASSARPAGQGWETQYF. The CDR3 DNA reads TGCGCCAGCAGCGCCCGGCCGGCAGGACAGGGATGGGAGACCCAGTACTTC.